The T cell receptor (beta chain) under discussion was sequenced for a study of CD8+ T cells in alopecia areata listed by TCRdb under 2018. Study-wide context: The treated patients, all with moderate-to-severe alopecia areata, were enrolled in an open-label pilot trial of oral tofacitinib given at 5 to 10 mg twice daily. RNA was extracted with the PAXgene miRNA kit for fixed scalp, the miRNeasy kit for PBMCs, and the RNeasy kit for mouse skin. immunoSEQ multiplex PCR using 35 Vbeta forward primers and 13 Jbeta reverse primers was used to amplify TCRbeta CDR3 regions. Scalp clonality was compared among normal scalp (n=4), patchy alopecia areata scalp (n=8), and alopecia totalis/universalis scalp (n=8). Biopsies were taken from tofacitinib-treated patients at baseline and again at 4 and 24 weeks into treatment, and several of those patients also had a later scalp biopsy. On the human side, TCRbeta sequencing was run on scalp tissue and on sorted CD4+ and CD8+ peripheral blood T cells from healthy controls and from alopecia areata patients with either patchy or totalis/universalis disease. Tofacitinib was given for 6 to 18 months, followed by 6 months of follow-up off drug to assess delayed response and recurrence. High-throughput TCRbeta sequencing was used to examine T cell clonal expansion in alopecia areata in both the C3H/HeJ mouse model and human patients. Paper-wide results and their limitations: Compared with mice, TCR sequences shared between patients were less clear, possibly partly because of HLA diversity across the patient population. Compared with normal scalp, lesional scalp, particularly in alopecia totalis/universalis, had higher clonality and more expanded CD8+ clones, which suggests antigenic drive. Resident alphabeta T cells in normal human skin are also sequenced, complicating scalp TCR repertoire analysis, unlike mouse skin dominated by gammadelta T cells.

Receptor libraries were prepared by the immunoSEQ multiplex PCR assay. RNA was extracted from all samples and reverse transcribed into cDNA, which served as template for TCR sequencing. First-strand cDNA was synthesized with SuperScript III using a 2:1 mix of oligo-dT and random hexamers. A synthetic immune receptor repertoire was used to assess amplification bias, and residual bias was removed computationally. From the authors' description of their analysis: After raw reads were preprocessed to remove errors, the CDR3 was defined following IMGT conventions as running from the conserved cysteine to phenylalanine. Clonality was computed as 1 minus the Shannon entropy, with the entropy normalized by log2 of the number of productive unique TCRs. Scalp TCRbeta sequences were cross-referenced with sorted blood CD4 and CD8 repertoires so that the CD4 or CD8 identity of scalp clones could be inferred. Here the immuneACCESS table is served through TCRdb, limited to in-frame sequences with V and J called. Missing clones are a known gap in these copies; in checked studies unresolved V genes cover under half, and the rest lacks a known reason. V and J calls and clone size follow that table, whereas D and trimming were derived from the DNA. The sample data list roughly 130,000 clones, and around 50% of these were observed just once. The ten largest clones take up 4.5% to 5.5% of the sample.

From the germline V gene, CDR1 is SGHTA and CDR2 is FQGNSA. V drops 1 base and J drops 4 bases, leaving 6 bases in between. The CDR3 measures 13 amino acids from cysteine to phenylalanine. Only the CDR3 part of the read is kept: 39 bases, read in frame from the first base. Taking its sample share into account, this clone is medium-sized (0.01 to 0.1%). Its antigen is unknown. Per-base quality was not reported, and no clone a single base away is much larger than it. The time point label on this specimen signifies: baseline before oral tofacitinib. Lesional scalp punch biopsies and peripheral blood were collected from alopecia areata patients. After PBMCs were isolated by density centrifugation and stained for CD3, CD4 and CD8, a FACSAria was used to sort CD4+ and CD8+ T cells.

The V and J segments used are TRBV7-2 and TRBJ2-3; the D region possibly corresponds to TRBD1 (6 bases align). This TCR derives from a human donor with alopecia areata. Sequencing used CD4+ T cells sorted from blood, obtained at week 0. This receptor carries the CDR3 CASSLDRADTQYF. The DNA is as follows: TGTGCCAGCAGCTTAGACAGGGCAGATACGCAGTATTTT.